The entry that follows covers one T cell receptor (beta chain) sequence. Profiled with immunoSEQ multiplex PCR; TCRdb holds only in-frame clones, not every one. This table has some 83,000 clones, 86% appearing once. Germline loops: CDR1 LGHDT, CDR2 YNNKEL (reference sequence). This CDR3 spans 15 amino acids. V trimming: 4 bases; J trimming: 3 bases; junction bases outside the gene matches: 5. The data stem from a study of blood T cell repertoires in COVID-19. The overall study: Samples of COVID-19 (acute and convalescent) were obtained from the United States, Italy and Spain.

Sequenced: peripheral blood. This receptor was taken from a man aged 80 or over in a cohort sampled during active COVID-19. The genes are TRBV3-1 (or the pseudogene TRBV3-2) and TRBJ2-2, with 7 bases identical to TRBD1. The CDR3 region is CASSRQGEDTGELFF. The CDR3 DNA reads as TGTGCCAGCAGCCGACAGGGAGAGGACACCGGGGAGCTGTTTTTT.